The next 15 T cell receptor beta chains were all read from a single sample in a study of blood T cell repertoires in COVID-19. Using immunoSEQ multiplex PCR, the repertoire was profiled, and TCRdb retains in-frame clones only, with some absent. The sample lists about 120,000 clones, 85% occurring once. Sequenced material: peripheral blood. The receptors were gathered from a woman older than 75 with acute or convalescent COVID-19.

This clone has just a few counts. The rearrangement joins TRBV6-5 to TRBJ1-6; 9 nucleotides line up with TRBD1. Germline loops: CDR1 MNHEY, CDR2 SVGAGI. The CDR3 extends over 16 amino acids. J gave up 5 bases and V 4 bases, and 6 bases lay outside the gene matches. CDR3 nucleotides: TGTGCCAGCAGTTTTGACAGGGGGACTAATAATTCACCCCTCCACTTT. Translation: CASSFDRGTNNSPLHF.

The CDR3: CASSAQGSRSYNEQFF. In DNA, the CDR3 is TGTGCCAGCAGCGCCCAGGGCAGCCGCTCCTACAATGAGCAGTTCTTC. V usage is TRBV2 and J usage is TRBJ2-1, with D perhaps TRBD1 (5 bases). The CDR3 covers 16 residues. From germline, CDR1 is SNHLY and CDR2 FYNNEI. V lost 6 bases to trimming and J lost 0 bases, with 15 bases between them.

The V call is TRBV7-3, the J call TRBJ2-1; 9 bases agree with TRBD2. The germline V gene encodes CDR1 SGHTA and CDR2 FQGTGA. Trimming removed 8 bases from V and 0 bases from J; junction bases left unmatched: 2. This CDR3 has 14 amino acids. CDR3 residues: CASAGGSSYNEQFF. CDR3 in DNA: TGTGCCAGCGCGGGGGGGAGCTCCTACAATGAGCAGTTCTTC.

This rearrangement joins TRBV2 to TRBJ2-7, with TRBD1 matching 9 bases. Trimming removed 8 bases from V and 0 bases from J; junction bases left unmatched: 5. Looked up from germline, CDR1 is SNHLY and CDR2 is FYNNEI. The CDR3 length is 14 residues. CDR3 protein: CASLGTGNSYEQYF. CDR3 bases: TGTGCCAGCCTCGGGACAGGGAACTCCTACGAGCAGTACTTC.

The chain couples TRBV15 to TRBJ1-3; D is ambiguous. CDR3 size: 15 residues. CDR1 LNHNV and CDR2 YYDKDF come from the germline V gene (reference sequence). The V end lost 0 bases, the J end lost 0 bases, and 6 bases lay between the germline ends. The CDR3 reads CATSRDPSSGNTIYF. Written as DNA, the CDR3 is TGTGCCACCAGCAGAGATCCGAGCTCTGGAAACACCATATATTTT.

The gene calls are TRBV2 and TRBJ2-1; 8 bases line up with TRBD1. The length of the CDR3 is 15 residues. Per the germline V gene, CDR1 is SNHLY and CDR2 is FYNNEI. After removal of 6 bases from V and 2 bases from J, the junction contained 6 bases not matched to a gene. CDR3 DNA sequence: TGTGCCAGCAGGATAGGACAGGGACCCTACAATGAGCAGTTCTTC. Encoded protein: CASRIGQGPYNEQFF.

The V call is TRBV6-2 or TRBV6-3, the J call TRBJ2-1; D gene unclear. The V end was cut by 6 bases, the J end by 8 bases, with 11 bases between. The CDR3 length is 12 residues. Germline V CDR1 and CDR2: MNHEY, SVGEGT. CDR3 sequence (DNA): TGTGCCAGCAGCCTCCGTTTTCATGAGCAGTTCTTC. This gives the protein CASSLRFHEQFF.

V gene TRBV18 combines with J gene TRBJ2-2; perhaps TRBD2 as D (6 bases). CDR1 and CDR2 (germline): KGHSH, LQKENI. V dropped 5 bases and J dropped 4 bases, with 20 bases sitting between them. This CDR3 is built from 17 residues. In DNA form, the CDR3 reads TGTGCCAGCTCAATAAATTCCGGGGGAATCCGCACCGGGGAGCTGTTTTTT. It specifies CASSINSGGIRTGELFF.

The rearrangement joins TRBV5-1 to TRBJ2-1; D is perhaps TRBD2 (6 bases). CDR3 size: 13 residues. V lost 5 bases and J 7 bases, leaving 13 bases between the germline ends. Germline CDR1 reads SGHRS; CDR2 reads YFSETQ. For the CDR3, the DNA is TGCGCCAGCAGAGTGGGGGGAGGTAATGAGCAGTTCTTC. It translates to CASRVGGGNEQFF.

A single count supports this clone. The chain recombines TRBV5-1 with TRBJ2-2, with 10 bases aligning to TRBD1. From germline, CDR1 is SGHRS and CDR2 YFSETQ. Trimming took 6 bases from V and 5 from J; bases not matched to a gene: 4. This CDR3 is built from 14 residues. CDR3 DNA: TGCGCCAGCACGACAGGGGGCGCGACCGGGGAGCTGTTTTTT. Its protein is CASTTGGATGELFF.

In DNA form, the CDR3 reads TGTGCCAGCAAAAGGAACAGGGGAAATCAGCCCCAGCATTTT. This gives the protein CASKRNRGNQPQHF. This chain links TRBV2 with TRBJ1-5, with TRBD1 matching over 7 bases. The CDR3 spans 14 residues. With 7 bases clipped from V and 4 bases from J, the junction kept 7 bases outside the gene matches. Looked up from germline, CDR1 is SNHLY and CDR2 is FYNNEI.

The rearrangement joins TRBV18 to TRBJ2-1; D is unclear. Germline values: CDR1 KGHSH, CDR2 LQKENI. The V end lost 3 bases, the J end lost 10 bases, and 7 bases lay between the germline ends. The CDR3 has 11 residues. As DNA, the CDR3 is TGTGCCAGCTCACCGCGATGGGAGCAGTTCTTC. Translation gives CASSPRWEQFF.

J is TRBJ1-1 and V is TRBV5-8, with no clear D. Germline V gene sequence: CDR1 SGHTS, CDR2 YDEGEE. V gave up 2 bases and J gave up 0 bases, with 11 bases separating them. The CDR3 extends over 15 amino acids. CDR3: CASSFAGFMNTEAFF. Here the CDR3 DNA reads TGTGCCAGCAGCTTTGCGGGATTCATGAACACTGAAGCTTTCTTT.

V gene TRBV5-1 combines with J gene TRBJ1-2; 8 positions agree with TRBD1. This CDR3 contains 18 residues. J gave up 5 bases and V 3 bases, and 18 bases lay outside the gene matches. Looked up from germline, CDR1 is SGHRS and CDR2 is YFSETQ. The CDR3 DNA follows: TGCGCCAGCAGCTGGGGAACAGGGGGGCGTTCTTCTCCATATGGCTACACCTTC. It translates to CASSWGTGGRSSPYGYTF.

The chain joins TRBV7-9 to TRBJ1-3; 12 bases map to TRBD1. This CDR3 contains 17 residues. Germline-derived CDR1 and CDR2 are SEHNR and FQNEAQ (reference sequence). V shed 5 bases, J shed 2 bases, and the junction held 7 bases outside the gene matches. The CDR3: CASSPPGTGGTGNTIYF. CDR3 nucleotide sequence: TGTGCCAGCAGCCCCCCCGGGACAGGGGGCACTGGAAACACCATATATTTT.